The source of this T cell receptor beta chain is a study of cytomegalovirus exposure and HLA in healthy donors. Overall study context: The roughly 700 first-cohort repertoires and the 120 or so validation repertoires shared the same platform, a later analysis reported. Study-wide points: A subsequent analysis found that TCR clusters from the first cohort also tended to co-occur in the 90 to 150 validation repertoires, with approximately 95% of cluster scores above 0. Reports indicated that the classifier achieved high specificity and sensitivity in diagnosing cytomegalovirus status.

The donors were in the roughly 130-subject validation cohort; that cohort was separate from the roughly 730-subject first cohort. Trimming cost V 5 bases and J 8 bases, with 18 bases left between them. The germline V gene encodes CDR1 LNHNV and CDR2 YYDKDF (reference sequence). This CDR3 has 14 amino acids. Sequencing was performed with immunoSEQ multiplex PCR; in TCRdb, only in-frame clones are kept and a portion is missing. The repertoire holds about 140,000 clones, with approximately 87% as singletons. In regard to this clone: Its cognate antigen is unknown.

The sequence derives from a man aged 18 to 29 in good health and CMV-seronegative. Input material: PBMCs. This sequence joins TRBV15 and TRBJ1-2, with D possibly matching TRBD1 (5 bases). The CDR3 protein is CATSPHRGKSGYTF. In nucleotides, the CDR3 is TGTGCCACCAGCCCCCATCGGGGGAAGTCGGGCTACACCTTC.